Below, 17 T cell receptor beta chains from the same sample are listed, as sequenced in a study of T cells in tuberculosis. The table came from immunoSEQ multiplex PCR; TCRdb's copy has only in-frame clones and leaves some out. The sample holds about 40,000 clones, about 94% seen once. What was sequenced was PBMCs. The receptors come from a donor aged 5 to 30 with latent tuberculosis or without tuberculosis infection. Some clones in this sample may be carry-over from other donors' samples.

V and J are TRBV5-6 and TRBJ2-7; D possibly corresponds to TRBD1 (6 bases). This CDR3 has 13 residues. In germline, CDR1 is SGHDT, CDR2 YYEEEE. Trimming took off 4 bases at V and 1 base at J, with 9 bases between the two ends. The CDR3 nucleotides are TGTGCCAGCAGCACACAGGGTTCCTACGAGCAGTACTTC. Amino acid sequence: CASSTQGSYEQYF.

CDR3 sequence reads: CASSYSNTYNEQFF. For the CDR3, the DNA is TGTGCCAGCAGTTACTCGAACACCTACAATGAGCAGTTCTTC. This chain links TRBV6-5 with TRBJ2-1; D is uncertain. Germline V gene data show CDR1 as MNHEY and CDR2 as SVGAGI. The V and J ends lost 0 bases and 2 bases respectively, with 5 bases between them. This CDR3 is built from 14 residues.

The chain joins TRBV2 to TRBJ1-1; D ambiguous. Germline V gene lookup returns CDR1 SNHLY and CDR2 FYNNEI. This CDR3 comprises 13 residues. The V gene lost 9 bases and the J gene lost 1 base, with 12 bases spanning the gap. The CDR3 sequence: CARLTPGNTEAFF. The DNA of the CDR3 is TGTGCCAGATTAACCCCAGGGAACACTGAAGCTTTCTTT.

The chain is built from TRBV7-6 and TRBJ1-3, with 7 bases lining up with TRBD1. This CDR3 spans 17 amino acids. Germline V gene data show CDR1 as SGHVS and CDR2 as FNYEAQ. With 2 bases clipped from V and 0 bases from J, the junction kept 7 bases outside the gene matches. This chain's CDR3 is CASSLYGTVSSGNTIYF. In DNA, the CDR3 is TGTGCCAGCAGCTTATACGGGACAGTTAGCTCTGGAAACACCATATATTTT.

The chain couples TRBV4-3 to TRBJ2-7; 7 positions agree with TRBD1. The CDR3 is made up of 15 amino acids. The J segment lost 0 bases and the V segment lost 0 bases, leaving 2 bases of the junction unmatched. Germline-derived CDR1 and CDR2 are LGHNA and YSLEER. The CDR3 DNA reads as TGCGCCAGCAGCCAAGAGGACAGGAGCTCCTACGAGCAGTACTTC. Its translation is CASSQEDRSSYEQYF.

CDR3 in DNA: TGTGCCAGCAAACCGCAGGGGACCCCCTACAATGAGCAGTTCTTC. It encodes CASKPQGTPYNEQFF. This chain connects TRBV7-9 to TRBJ2-1, with D possibly being TRBD1 (6 bases). Germline values: CDR1 SEHNR, CDR2 FQNEAQ (reference sequence). The CDR3 extends over 15 amino acids. With 7 bases removed from V and 2 bases from J, the gap between germline ends came to 15 bases.

V is TRBV2 and J is TRBJ2-1; TRBD2 agrees at 15 bases. The CDR3 is 16 residues long. Germline-derived CDR1 and CDR2 are SNHLY and FYNNEI. V shed 6 bases and J 8 bases; nucleotides not matched to a gene: 8. CDR3 nucleotide sequence: TGTGCCAGCAGCCCGTGGACTAGCGGGGGGGCCGATGAGCAGTTCTTC. Translating gives CASSPWTSGGADEQFF.

The V call is TRBV23-1, the J call TRBJ2-1, with unresolved D. TRBV23-1 is sorted into the ORF group, with uncertain function. The V end lost 3 bases, the J end lost 2 bases, and 11 bases lay between the germline ends. This CDR3 has 15 amino acids. The CDR3 DNA reads TGCGCCAGCAGTCATCCAGGAATACCCTACAATGAGCAGTTCTTC. Its translation is CASSHPGIPYNEQFF.

This CDR3 is CASIPGGLMAGNTIYF. CDR3 bases: TGTGCCAGCATCCCGGGGGGACTCATGGCTGGAAACACCATATATTTT. This chain connects TRBV6-6 to TRBJ1-3, with D possibly TRBD1 on 5 matching bases. V was cut by 7 bases and J by 2 bases, with 18 bases left in between. Germline V CDR1 and CDR2: MNHNY, SVGAGI (reference sequence). There are 16 residues in the CDR3.

This chain joins TRBV4-3 and TRBJ1-3; 7 bases are shared with TRBD1. The CDR3 length is 18 residues. In germline, CDR1 is LGHNA, CDR2 YSLEER. V shed 0 bases, J shed 0 bases, and the junction held 8 bases outside the gene matches. CDR3 in amino acids: CASSQEPQGVFSGNTIYF. The CDR3 coding sequence is TGCGCCAGCAGCCAAGAACCGCAGGGGGTCTTCTCTGGAAACACCATATATTTT.

This rearrangement joins TRBV2 to TRBJ1-3; D is ambiguous. The CDR3 extends over 11 amino acids. From germline, CDR1 is SNHLY and CDR2 FYNNEI. Trimming took 2 bases from V and 8 from J, leaving 4 bases between them. CDR3 bases: TGTGCCAGCAGTGAAACGGACACCATATATTTT. Protein product: CASSETDTIYF. The variable domain in full, with the rest retrieved from reference TRBV2 and TRBJ1-3, is EPEVTQTPSHQVTQMGQEVILRCVPISNHLYFYWYRQILGQKVEFLVSFYNNEISEKSEIFDDQFSVERPDGSNFTLKIRSTKLEDSAMYFCASSETDTIYFGEGSWLTVV.

V is TRBV15 and J is TRBJ2-5; 9 bases agree with TRBD2. The length of the CDR3 is 15 residues. CDR1 and CDR2 from the germline V gene are LNHNV and YYDKDF (reference sequence). The trim removed 8 bases at V and 2 bases at J, leaving 9 bases unmatched. The CDR3 reads CATGGLASNQETQYF. The CDR3, as DNA: TGTGCCACCGGGGGACTAGCCTCCAATCAAGAGACCCAGTACTTC. The variable domain in full, with the rest retrieved from reference TRBV15 and TRBJ2-5, is DAMVIQNPRYQVTQFGKPVTLSCSQTLNHNVMYWYQQKSSQAPKLLFHYYDKDFNNEADTPDNFQSRRPNTSFCFLDIRSPGLGDTAMYLCATGGLASNQETQYFGPGTRLLVL.

The gene calls are TRBV7-9 and TRBJ2-1; no clear D. V was pared by 1 base and J by 4 bases, with 5 bases between. CDR1 is SEHNR, CDR2 FQNEAQ, per germline (reference sequence). The CDR3 is 13 residues long. CDR3 sequence: CASSLGQYNEQFF. The DNA for the CDR3 is TGTGCCAGCAGCTTAGGGCAGTACAATGAGCAGTTCTTC.

The J gene is TRBJ1-4, the V gene TRBV7-9; tentative D call: TRBD1 (6 bases). There are 14 residues in the CDR3. The V gene's germline CDR1 is SEHNR and CDR2 FQNEAQ (reference sequence). The ends were cut back, 5 bases at V and 5 bases at J, with 12 bases in the middle. CDR3 amino acids: CASSRGQLNEKLFF. In DNA form, the CDR3 reads TGTGCCAGCAGCCGCGGACAGTTAAATGAAAAACTGTTTTTT. The full variable domain, rest sourced from reference TRBV7-9 and TRBJ1-4, is DTGVSQNPRHKITKRGQNVTFRCDPISEHNRLYWYRQTLGQGPEFLTYFQNEAQLEKSRLLSDRFSAERPKGSFSTLEIQRTEQGDSAMYLCASSRGQLNEKLFFGSGTQLSVL.

The chain is built from TRBV11-2 and TRBJ1-1; possible D gene TRBD1, 5 bases. CDR1 and CDR2 from the germline V gene are SGHAT and FQNNGV. There are 14 residues in the CDR3. With 5 bases removed from V and 1 base from J, the gap between germline ends came to 11 bases. The CDR3 loop is CASSPTGPNTEAFF. In DNA, the CDR3 is TGTGCCAGCAGCCCTACAGGTCCGAACACTGAAGCTTTCTTT. Full variable domain (rest looked up from reference TRBV11-2 and TRBJ1-1): EAGVAQSPRYKIIEKRQSVAFWCNPISGHATLYWYQQILGQGPKLLIQFQNNGVVDDSQLPKDRFSAERLKGVDSTLKIQPAKLEDSAVYLCASSPTGPNTEAFFGQGTRLTVV.

V usage is TRBV19 and J usage is TRBJ1-1; D gene uncertain. Between the trimmed V and J ends, which lost 6 bases and 1 base, there was a span of 6 bases. This CDR3 region has 12 residues. Germline CDR1 is LNHDA and CDR2 is SQIVND (reference sequence). DNA of the CDR3: TGTGCCAGTAGGCGCGGGAACACTGAAGCTTTCTTT. This translates into CASRRGNTEAFF.

This chain connects TRBV6-5 to TRBJ1-2, with 7 bases fitting TRBD1. The CDR3 extends over 14 amino acids. Per germline, CDR1 MNHEY and CDR2 SVGAGI. The V segment lost 6 bases and the J segment 6 bases; nucleotides outside the gene matches: 10. CDR3 coding DNA: TGTGCCAGCAGCAGACTCGACAGGGTCAATGGCTACACCTTC. Its protein is CASSRLDRVNGYTF.